This is a list of T cell receptor beta chains from one sample in a study of shared clonotypes between healthy human individuals. Clones were sequenced by immunoSEQ multiplex PCR, and TCRdb holds only the in-frame ones, with some missing. Of over 950,000 clones in the sample, around 77% are singletons; the top ten hold 0.89%. Sequencing used memory CD4+ T cells from PBMCs. The source of these receptors is a man aged 18 to 35 in good health. Some clones in this sample may be carry-over from other donors' samples. CDR3s include the opening cysteine and the closing phenylalanine or tryptophan. The D gene is left open where the match is weak. The listing skips clone size in some rows; elsewhere it reads once, few, many or a size class.

. | . | TRBJ1-1 | TRBV11-1 | TGTGCCAGCAGCTTAGACCAGGGGACTGAAGCTTTCTTT | CASSLDQGTEAFF
. | . | TRBJ1-3 | TRBV27 | TGTGCCAGCAGTCCCAGGCGGGTGGGGCTCCCTGGAAACACCATATATTTT | CASSPRRVGLPGNTIYF
. | TRBD2 | TRBJ2-2 | TRBV28 | TGTGCCAGCAGTTTTCCAGCGGGAGGGTCCGGGGAGCTGTTTTTT | CASSFPAGGSGELFF
. | TRBD1 | TRBJ1-2 | TRBV30 | TGTGCCTGGAGTCCACAGGGGGCAAACAGCTACACCTTC | CAWSPQGANSYTF
. | . | TRBJ1-3 | TRBV11-2 | TGTGCCAGCAGCTCGCCACGGGTACGGGGCTACACCATATATTTT | CASSSPRVRGYTIYF
. | . | TRBJ2-1 | TRBV7-9 | TGTGCCAGCAGCGCCCAGACTAGGGCAGCACGGCAGTTCTTC | CASSAQTRAARQFF
. | TRBD1 | TRBJ2-2 | TRBV5-1 | TGCGCCAGCAGCTGGACAGGGCGGGACACCGGGGAGCTGTTTTTT | CASSWTGRDTGELFF
. | . | TRBJ2-7 | TRBV5-8 | TGTGCCAGCAGCTTGGTAAGGGTCAAGTACTTC | CASSLVRVKYF
. | . | TRBJ1-4 | TRBV29-1 | TGCAGCGCCGAGGAACGGATGGTGGACGGAAAACTGTTTTTT | CSAEERMVDGKLFF
. | TRBD2 | TRBJ2-3 | TRBV19 | TGTGCCAGTAGTATCGTGGCGGGAGAAGATACGCAGTATTTT | CASSIVAGEDTQYF
. | TRBD1 | TRBJ1-3 | TRBV7-9 | TGTGCCAGCAGCCATTACGCTACAGGGGGTGGAAACACCATATATTTT | CASSHYATGGGNTIYF
. | TRBD2 | TRBJ2-7 | TRBV6-5 | TGTGCTACGCTGGCTAGCGGGAGTGACGAGCAGTACTTC | CATLASGSDEQYF
once | TRBD1 | TRBJ1-5 | TRBV6-1 | TGTGCCAGCAGGGGACAGGGAGGCAATCAGCCCCAGCATTTT | CASRGQGGNQPQHF
. | TRBD1 | TRBJ2-7 | TRBV11-2 | TGTGCCAGCAGCCGGGACAGGAGGGGCCCCTACGAGCAGTACTTC | CASSRDRRGPYEQYF
. | . | TRBJ2-1 | TRBV7-9 | TGTGCCAGCGGCCACTCTAATGAGCAGTTCTTC | CASGHSNEQFF
. | TRBD2 | TRBJ2-7 | TRBV4-3 | TGCGCCAGCAGCCAAGTCGCGGGAGGGCCCTACGAGCAGTACTTC | CASSQVAGGPYEQYF
. | TRBD2 | TRBJ2-5 | TRBV28 | TGTGCCAGCAGTCTAGGACTAGCGGGAGGTCAAGAGACCCAGTACTTC | CASSLGLAGGQETQYF
. | . | TRBJ1-1 | TRBV25-1 | TGTGCCAGCACTGACGGAATGAACACTGAAGCTTTCTTT | CASTDGMNTEAFF
. | . | TRBJ2-1 | TRBV9 | TGTGCCAGCAGCGTAGCGGGTTACAATGAGCAGTTCTTC | CASSVAGYNEQFF
. | . | TRBJ2-7 | TRBV5-1 | TGCGCCAGCAGCTTTAGAATTTACCCCTACGAGCAGTACTTC | CASSFRIYPYEQYF
. | . | TRBJ1-6 | TRBV4-3 | TGCGCCAGCAGCCAAGATATTGGGAAGAATTCACCCCTCCACTTT | CASSQDIGKNSPLHF
once | . | TRBJ2-1 | TRBV5-1 | TGCGCCAGCAGCCCGGGCGGCGGGATTCTCGATGAGCAGTTCTTC | CASSPGGGILDEQFF
. | . | TRBJ1-1 | TRBV2 | TGTGCCAGCAGCCGATCCCCTGATACTGAAGCTTTCTTT | CASSRSPDTEAFF
. | TRBD2 | TRBJ2-2 | TRBV9 | TGTGCCAGCAGCGTAGGACTAGCGGGAGGTTTCACCCGTGGTGGGAACACCGGGGAGCTGTTTTTT | CASSVGLAGGFTRGGNTGELFF
. | . | TRBJ1-2 | TRBV6-1 | TGTGCCAGCAGACTAACTTGGAGGGGTAACTATGGCTACACCTTC | CASRLTWRGNYGYTF
. | . | TRBJ2-5 | TRBV9 | TGTGCCAGCAGCGTGCAACAGGGAGAGACCCAGTACTTC | CASSVQQGETQYF
. | . | TRBJ1-2 | TRBV16 | TGTGCCAGCATATTGAGAGGTAGCTATGGCTACACCTTC | CASILRGSYGYTF
. | . | TRBJ2-3 | TRBV11-2 | TGTGCCAGCAGCCCAGCAGATACGCAGTATTTT | CASSPADTQYF
few | TRBD2 | TRBJ2-1 | TRBV7-9 | TGTGCCAGCAGCTTATCTAGCGGGAGGGCCCGGGAGCAGTTCTTC | CASSLSSGRAREQFF
. | TRBD2 | TRBJ2-3 | TRBV19 | TGTGCCAGTAGTCCGCTAGCGGGCTCTAGCACAGATACGCAGTATTTT | CASSPLAGSSTDTQYF
. | TRBD2 | TRBJ2-1 | TRBV7-2 | TGTGCCAGCAGCCAAGCGGGAGGGGGATACAATGAGCAGTTCTTC | CASSQAGGGYNEQFF
. | . | TRBJ2-6 | TRBV7-2 | TGTGCCAGCAGCTTAGCGGGCGGCTCCTCTGGGGCCAACGTCCTGACTTTC | CASSLAGGSSGANVLTF
. | . | TRBJ2-7 | TRBV30 | TGTGCCTGGAGTGTACTGAGGGCAAAAGCCTACGAGCAGTACTTC | CAWSVLRAKAYEQYF
. | TRBD1 | TRBJ2-7 | TRBV2 | TGTGCCAGCAGTGAAACAGGGGGCTATGGCGAGCAGTACTTC | CASSETGGYGEQYF
. | . | TRBJ1-5 | TRBV6-1 | TGTGCCAGCAGTGGCCAGGGGAGGTTGGACCAGCATTTT | CASSGQGRLDQHF
. | TRBD1 | TRBJ1-1 | TRBV19 | TGTGCCAGTAGCCGGGACAGGATGAACACTGAAGCTTTCTTT | CASSRDRMNTEAFF
. | TRBD2 | TRBJ2-3 | TRBV4-2 | TGTGCCAGCAGCCAAACTAGCGGGAGCACAGATACGCAGTATTTT | CASSQTSGSTDTQYF
. | TRBD1 | TRBJ2-7 | TRBV29-1 | TGCAGCGTTCACGGACAGGGGCGGGGAGAGCAGTACTTC | CSVHGQGRGEQYF
. | . | TRBJ2-5 | TRBV11-2 | TGTGCCAGCAGAATCATAGCGGAAGAGACCCAGTACTTC | CASRIIAEETQYF
few | TRBD1 | TRBJ2-7 | TRBV14 | TGTGCCAGCAGCCAAACCGGGACAGGGTTCTACGAGCAGTACTTC | CASSQTGTGFYEQYF
few | . | TRBJ1-4 | TRBV30 | TGTGCCTGGAGTGTGGGTGGGAGTAACGAAAAACTGTTTTTT | CAWSVGGSNEKLFF
. | . | TRBJ2-1 | TRBV5-5 | TGTGCCAGCAGCCCATTTCCGGGGGTGAATGAGCAGTTCTTC | CASSPFPGVNEQFF
. | . | TRBJ1-1 | TRBV19 | TGTGCCAGTAGTATAGTTTTACATTCGAACACTGAAGCTTTCTTT | CASSIVLHSNTEAFF
once | . | TRBJ2-1 | TRBV9 | TGTGCCAGCAGCGTAGAACCCAATTGGAATGAGCAGTTCTTC | CASSVEPNWNEQFF